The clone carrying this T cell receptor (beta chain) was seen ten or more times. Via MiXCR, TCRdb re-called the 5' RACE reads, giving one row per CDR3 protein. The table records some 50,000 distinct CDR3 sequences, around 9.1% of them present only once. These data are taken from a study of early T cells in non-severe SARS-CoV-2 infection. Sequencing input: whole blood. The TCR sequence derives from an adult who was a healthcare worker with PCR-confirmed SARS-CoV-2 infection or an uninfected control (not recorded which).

DNA for the CDR3: TGTGCCATCAGTGATAAAAGTGTCTACAATGAGCAGTTCTTC. Its translation is CAISDKSVYNEQFF. The chain is built from TRBV10-3 and TRBJ2-1; no clear D gene. Trimming stripped 3 bases from V and 3 bases from J, with 9 bases between. Germline CDR1 ENHRY, CDR2 SYGVKD. This CDR3 is 14 amino acids long.